The rows below give T cell receptor beta chains drawn from one sample of a study of T cells in Graves' hyperthyroidism and ophthalmopathy. One entry per CDR3 protein, called by TCRdb with MiXCR from the multiplex PCR reads. The sample shows some 600,000 distinct CDR3 sequences, around 13% of them seen only once. The sample comprised blood. Source of these receptors: a woman aged 25 to 39 with Graves' hyperthyroidism that later progressed to Graves' ophthalmopathy. The CDR3 runs from the conserved cysteine through the conserved F or W. A D gene is named only where the DNA matches it firmly. Not all rows give a size; the values are once, few, many and, for expanded clones, a class.

TRBV19	TRBJ2-1	.	.	TGTGCCAGTAGTATGATAGCGGCCAATGAGCAGTTCTTC	CASSMIAANEQFF
TRBV6-1	TRBJ1-5	.	.	TGTGCCAGCAGTGATACCCGTTTTACAAATCAGCCCCAGCATTTT	CASSDTRFTNQPQHF
TRBV6-1	TRBJ2-1	TRBD2	few	TGTGCCAGCAGTTGGGCTAGCGGGATTTGGGGGCAGTTCTTC	CASSWASGIWGQFF
TRBV7-2	TRBJ2-5	TRBD2	.	TGCGCCGGCAGCTTAGCCCCTAGCGGATTGCAAGAGACCCAGTACTTC	CAGSLAPSGLQETQYF
TRBV7-3	TRBJ2-3	.	many	TGTGCCAGCAGCGCCCAATCGGGGGAATCCGATACGCAGTATTTT	CASSAQSGESDTQYF
TRBV20-1	TRBJ1-3	.	many	TGCAGTGCTAGATGGGAGGGGGGAAACACCATATATTTT	CSARWEGGNTIYF
TRBV28	TRBJ2-1	TRBD2	many	TGTGCCAGCAGTTTGGGACTAGCGGGGCCCCATTCCTACAATGAGCAGTTCTTC	CASSLGLAGPHSYNEQFF
TRBV28	TRBJ1-2	.	many	TGTGCCAGCAGTTCCCGAAACTATGGCTACACCTTC	CASSSRNYGYTF
TRBV27	TRBJ1-1	.	many	TGTGCCAGCAGTTTACGCCAGGAACCACTTAAGCCTGAAGCTTTCTTT	CASSLRQEPLKPEAFF
TRBV27	TRBJ1-1	TRBD1	many	TGTGCCAGCAGTTTAGGGACAGTGAACACTGAAGCTTTCTTT	CASSLGTVNTEAFF
TRBV20-1	TRBJ2-1	.	few	TGCAGTGCTAGCGGCAGCGGCAATGAGCAGTTCTTC	CSASGSGNEQFF
TRBV20-1	TRBJ1-1	TRBD1	many	TGCAGTGCGGGAAGGACAGGGTCCACTGAAGCTTTCTTT	CSAGRTGSTEAFF
TRBV7-2	TRBJ2-6	.	.	TGTGCCAGCAGCCCGTTATTGGGGGGTGGTGGGGCCAACGTCCTGACTTTC	CASSPLLGGGGANVLTF
TRBV24-1	TRBJ1-1	TRBD1	many	TGTGCCACCAGTCCAGGGGGATGGAGCACTGAAGCTTTCTTT	CATSPGGWSTEAFF
TRBV5-6	TRBJ2-2	TRBD1	once	TGTGCCAGCAGTCGTCCGGGACAGGGGAACACCGGGGAGCTGTTTTTT	CASSRPGQGNTGELFF
TRBV7-9	TRBJ2-2	.	few	TGTGCCAGCAGCTTCGAGACGGACCCCCGCCCTGGGGAGCTGTTTTTT	CASSFETDPRPGELFF
TRBV18	TRBJ2-1	TRBD2	few	TGTGCCAGCTCACCACTAGCGGGAGTCAGCAATGAGCAGTTCTTC	CASSPLAGVSNEQFF
TRBV7-9	TRBJ1-6	.	few	TGTGCCAGTAGAGCCCAGGAAGGCAATTCACCCCTCCACTTT	CASRAQEGNSPLHF
TRBV4-3	TRBJ1-1	.	many	TGCGCCAGCAGCCAGGTCAGGGGCACTGAAGCTTTCTTT	CASSQVRGTEAFF
TRBV5-1	TRBJ1-3	.	.	TGCTCCAGCAGTGAGACAGGTCTGGTCTCTGGAAACACCATATATTTT	CSSSETGLVSGNTIYF
TRBV6-1	TRBJ1-3	.	.	TGTGCCAGTTCCCCCGTCTCTGGAAACACCATATATTTT	CASSPVSGNTIYF
TRBV28	TRBJ2-2	TRBD1	many	TGTGCCAGCAGCTACGCTGACAGGGACGGGGAGCTGTTTTTT	CASSYADRDGELFF
TRBV20-1	TRBJ2-7	.	.	TGCAGTGCTAGAGATACTTCCGGCAGGGTATACGAGCAGTACTTC	CSARDTSGRVYEQYF
TRBV2	TRBJ1-5	.	many	TGTGCCAGCAGTGATGACGGGGAGTCGCCCCAGCATTTT	CASSDDGESPQHF
TRBV20-1	TRBJ2-2	.	many	TGCAGTGCTAAGGACAGACCCACCGGGGAGCTGTTTTTT	CSAKDRPTGELFF
TRBV15	TRBJ2-4	.	many	TGTGCCACCAGCAGAGATCGGAGGTTCAGGATAAACATTCAGTACTTC	CATSRDRRFRINIQYF
TRBV7-9	TRBJ2-7	TRBD2	.	TGTGCCAGCAGCCGAGCGGGGGAATACGAGCAGTACTTC	CASSRAGEYEQYF
TRBV7-2	TRBJ2-7	TRBD2	many	TGTGCCAGCAGCTTAAGCCACGGGGGGGCCTACGAGCAGTACTTC	CASSLSHGGAYEQYF
TRBV19	TRBJ2-7	.	few	TGTGCATCAGGGGTCTCCTACGAGCAGTACTTC	CASGVSYEQYF
TRBV3-1	TRBJ2-2	.	many	TGTGCCAGCAGCCAAGATGTAACTACCTGGCTGTTTTTT	CASSQDVTTWLFF
TRBV2	TRBJ1-2	.	many	TGTGCCAGCAGTGAACTTAGGGGGTCCTATGGCTACACCTTC	CASSELRGSYGYTF